This record concerns one TCR beta chain sequence. Its antigen remains unknown. This specimen comes from a study of T cell responses to AZD1222 COVID-19 vaccine. Broader study findings: After the peak T cell response, and only then, were repertoires sampled.

Germline V gives CDR1 GTSNPN, CDR2 SVGIG (reference sequence). This CDR3 is built from 14 residues. V lost 8 bases to trimming and J lost 0 bases; unmatched junction nucleotides: 4. Assay used: immunoSEQ multiplex PCR; TCRdb lists only in-frame clones, some missing. This table has 130,000 to 150,000 clones, about 91% appearing once. The TCR sequence derives from an adult who received the AZD1222 COVID-19 vaccine. This chain uses TRBV30 with TRBJ1-5, with 10 bases lining up with TRBD1. Sequences were derived from peripheral blood, sampled 28 days after the second AZD1222 dose. The CDR3 region is CARRDRGSNQPQHF. The DNA of the CDR3 is TGTGCCCGCCGGGACAGGGGTAGCAATCAGCCCCAGCATTTT.